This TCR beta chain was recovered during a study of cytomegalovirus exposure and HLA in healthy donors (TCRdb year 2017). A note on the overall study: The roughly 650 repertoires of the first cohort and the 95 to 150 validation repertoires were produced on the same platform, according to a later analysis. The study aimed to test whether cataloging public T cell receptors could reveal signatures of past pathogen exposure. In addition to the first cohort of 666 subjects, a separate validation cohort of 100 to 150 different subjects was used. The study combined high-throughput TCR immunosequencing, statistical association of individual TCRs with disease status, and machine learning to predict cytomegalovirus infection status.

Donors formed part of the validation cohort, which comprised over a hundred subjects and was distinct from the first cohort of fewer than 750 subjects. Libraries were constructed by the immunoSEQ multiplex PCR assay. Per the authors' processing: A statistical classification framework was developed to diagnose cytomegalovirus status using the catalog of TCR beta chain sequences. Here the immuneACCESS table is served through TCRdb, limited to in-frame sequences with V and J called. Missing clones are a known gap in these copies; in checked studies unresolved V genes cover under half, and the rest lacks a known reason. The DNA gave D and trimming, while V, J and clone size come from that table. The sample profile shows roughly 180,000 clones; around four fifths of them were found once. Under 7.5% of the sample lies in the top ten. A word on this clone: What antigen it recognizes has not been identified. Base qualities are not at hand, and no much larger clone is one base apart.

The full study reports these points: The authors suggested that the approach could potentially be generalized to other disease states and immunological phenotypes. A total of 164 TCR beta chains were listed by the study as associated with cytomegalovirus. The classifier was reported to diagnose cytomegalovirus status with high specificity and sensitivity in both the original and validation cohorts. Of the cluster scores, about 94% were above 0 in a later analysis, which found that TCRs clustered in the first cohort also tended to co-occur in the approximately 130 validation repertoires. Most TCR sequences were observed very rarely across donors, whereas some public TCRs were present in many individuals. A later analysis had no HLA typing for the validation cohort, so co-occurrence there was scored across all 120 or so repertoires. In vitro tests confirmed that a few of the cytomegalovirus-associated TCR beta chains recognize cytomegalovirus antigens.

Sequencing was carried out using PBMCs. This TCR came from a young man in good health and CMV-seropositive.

The sequenced DNA is TGTGCCAGCCAACAGGCGGTGAGCACAGATACGCAGTATTTT. Its product reads: CASQQAVSTDTQYF. The rearrangement joined TRBV6-5 to TRBJ2-3; TRBD1 is a weak D gene call, 5 bases matching. Deletion took 8 bases off V and 0 bases off J, with a span of 12 bases between the germline ends. Counted from cysteine to phenylalanine, this CDR3 has 14 amino acids. The retained sequence is limited to the CDR3, 42 bases, with the frame set at the first base. Per the germline V gene, MNHEY is the CDR1 and SVGAGI is the CDR2.